Following are 26 T cell receptor beta chains from one sample sequenced in a study of blood T cell repertoires in COVID-19. Only in-frame clones appear in the TCRdb table, and some are missing; sequencing was by immunoSEQ multiplex PCR. Of 81,000 or so clones in the sample, approximately 85% were seen once. Sequenced sample: peripheral blood. Receptor source: a man aged 45-65 years with COVID-19, enrolled during active disease.

By share, this clone counts as medium-sized. The rearrangement links TRBV19 to TRBJ2-7; D might be TRBD1 (6 bases). The CDR3 sequence is 13 residues long. With 4 bases removed from V and 5 bases from J, the gap between germline ends came to 12 bases. Germline V gene data show CDR1 as LNHDA and CDR2 as SQIVND (reference sequence). DNA of the CDR3: TGTGCCAGTAGTAGGGACATTGGGAACGAGCAGTACTTC. It specifies CASSRDIGNEQYF.

The sample holds a few counts of this clone. The gene calls are TRBV3-1 (or the pseudogene TRBV3-2) and TRBJ2-2; D might be TRBD1 (6 bases). Per germline, CDR1 LGHDT and CDR2 YNNKEL (reference sequence). Trimming removed 4 bases from V and 0 bases from J, with 9 bases in between. This CDR3 contains 15 residues. The CDR3: CASSRTDANTGELFF. The CDR3 DNA is TGTGCCAGCAGCCGGACAGACGCGAACACCGGGGAGCTGTTTTTT.

Only one count was recorded for this clone. The chain links TRBV14 to TRBJ2-3, with D possibly TRBD1 on 6 matching bases. V gave up 3 bases and J gave up 6 bases, with 16 bases separating them. This CDR3 spans 15 amino acids. Per germline, CDR1 SGHDN and CDR2 FVKESK. The CDR3 loop is CASSHGTSLQDTQYF. DNA of the CDR3: TGTGCCAGCAGCCACGGGACATCCCTTCAGGATACGCAGTATTTT.

This clone was seen a single time. The chain has TRBV7-9 and TRBJ2-1; no reliable D call. Between the trimmed V and J ends, which lost 6 bases and 4 bases, there was a span of 10 bases. The CDR3 covers 13 residues. Germline CDR1 is SEHNR and CDR2 is FQNEAQ (reference sequence). In DNA form, the CDR3 reads TGTGCCAGCAGGCCAAGCCGATACAATGAGCAGTTCTTC. It encodes CASRPSRYNEQFF.

This chain joins TRBV29-1 and TRBJ1-2; tentative D call: TRBD1 (5 bases). Trimming shortened V by 4 bases and J by 5 bases, and 11 bases separated the two germline ends. CDR3 length equals 12 residues. Germline V gene sequence: CDR1 SQVTM, CDR2 ANQGSEA. The CDR3 DNA sequence: TGCAGCGTTGCGACAGCTGGTTATGGCTACACCTTC. Its protein product is CSVATAGYGYTF. Full variable domain (rest looked up from reference TRBV29-1 and TRBJ1-2): SAVISQKPSRDICQRGTSLTIQCQVDSQVTMMFWYRQQPGQSLTLIATANQGSEATYESGFVIDKFPISRPNLTFSTLTVSNMSPEDSSIYLCSVATAGYGYTFGSGTRLTVV.

The rearrangement uses TRBV28 and TRBJ2-7; D might be TRBD2 (5 bases). V shed 6 bases and J shed 3 bases, with 9 bases lying between them. The CDR3 runs 12 residues. CDR1 is MDHEN and CDR2 is SYDVKM in the germline V gene. The DNA of the CDR3 is TGTGCCAGCAGCCGGGGATTCTACGAGCAGTACTTC. The encoded protein is CASSRGFYEQYF.

V and J are TRBV29-1 and TRBJ1-5, with D tentatively TRBD1 (5 bases). Germline CDR1 reads SQVTM; CDR2 reads ANQGSEA. The CDR3 has 14 amino acids. V dropped 6 bases and J dropped 4 bases, with 16 bases sitting between them. CDR3 DNA sequence: TGCAGCGTGGGGGGGGGTACAGGTAATCAGCCCCAGCATTTT. Amino acids: CSVGGGTGNQPQHF.

This clone was observed a few times. The chain couples TRBV2 to TRBJ2-1, with TRBD1 identical over 7 bases. The germline CDR1 and CDR2 sequences are SNHLY and FYNNEI. CDR3 length: 16 residues. V gave up 3 bases and J gave up 1 base; unmatched junction bases: 6. This CDR3 reads CASSDQGVVSYNEQFF. CDR3 nucleotide sequence: TGTGCCAGCAGTGATCAGGGGGTTGTATCCTACAATGAGCAGTTCTTC.

The chain carries TRBV5-1 and TRBJ2-2; 9 bases align to TRBD1. J lost 5 bases, V lost 0 bases, and 5 bases had no gene match. Germline V gives CDR1 SGHRS, CDR2 YFSETQ. The CDR3 extends over 16 amino acids. As DNA, the CDR3 is TGCGCCAGCAGCTTGGCACAGGGGGCAGGGACCGGGGAGCTGTTTTTT. Translated: CASSLAQGAGTGELFF.

V gene TRBV20-1 combines with J gene TRBJ1-1; D ambiguous. Trimming pared 6 bases from V and 0 bases from J, leaving 5 bases between. Germline V gene sequence: CDR1 DFQATT, CDR2 SNEGSKA (reference sequence). CDR3 size: 11 residues. As DNA, the CDR3 is TGCAGTGCCCCAATGAACACTGAAGCTTTCTTT. This translates into CSAPMNTEAFF.

The chain links TRBV14 to TRBJ2-7; D is undetermined. Per the germline V gene, CDR1 is SGHDN and CDR2 is FVKESK. CDR3 length: 13 amino acids. V was trimmed by 4 bases and J by 7 bases, leaving 14 bases between them. The CDR3 sequence: CASSRLPLGEQYF. The CDR3 DNA reads TGTGCCAGCAGCCGACTCCCCCTTGGAGAGCAGTACTTC.

DNA for the CDR3: TGTGCCTGGGCTAGACAGACGAGCTCCTACGAGCAGTACTTC. Protein sequence: CAWARQTSSYEQYF. The chain is built from TRBV30 and TRBJ2-7, with a possible D match to TRBD1 (5 bases). The germline V gene has CDR1 GTSNPN and CDR2 SVGIG (reference sequence). The germline V and J ends were trimmed by 5 bases and 0 bases, with 14 bases remaining between them. There are 14 residues in the CDR3.

In its sample, this clone was seen once. This sequence joins TRBV29-1 and TRBJ2-7, with 12 bases matching TRBD2. The CDR3 is made up of 14 amino acids. From germline, CDR1 is SQVTM and CDR2 ANQGSEA. With V trimmed by 4 bases and J by 2 bases, 3 bases remained unmatched. CDR3 in DNA: TGCAGCGTTGCGACTAGCGGGAGAACCTACGAGCAGTACTTC. Its translation: CSVATSGRTYEQYF.

V gene TRBV6-6 combines with J gene TRBJ1-4; D perhaps matches TRBD1 (6 bases). The germline V gene encodes CDR1 MNHNY and CDR2 SVGAGI (reference sequence). The CDR3 has 14 amino acids. Trimming left V 5 bases short and J 4 bases short, with 11 bases between. CDR3 residues: CASSPGTLNEKLFF. The CDR3 DNA reads TGTGCCAGCAGTCCAGGGACACTTAATGAAAAACTGTTTTTT.

This clone was seen a few times. The chain couples TRBV18 to TRBJ1-1; 7 nucleotides match TRBD1. The CDR3 consists of 15 residues. Germline V lookup: CDR1 KGHSH, CDR2 LQKENI. V was clipped by 5 bases and J by 4 bases; unmatched bases: 10. Written as DNA, the CDR3 is TGTGCCAGCTCAGGGGGGACAGTTCGTTTCACTGAAGCTTTCTTT. Translating gives CASSGGTVRFTEAFF.

The V call is TRBV7-6, the J call TRBJ2-5; 8 positions agree with TRBD2. The CDR3 runs to 17 residues. In germline, CDR1 is SGHVS, CDR2 FNYEAQ. V shed 5 bases, J shed 5 bases, and the junction held 16 bases outside the gene matches. The CDR3 nucleotides are TGTGCCAGCAGCCCTATTGCGGGAGGCCTCCCAAGGGAGACCCAGTACTTC. It specifies CASSPIAGGLPRETQYF.

In DNA, the CDR3 is TGTGCCAGTAGTATAGTCAGGGGGCAGTTTGGCAATCAGCCCCAGCATTTT. This gives the protein CASSIVRGQFGNQPQHF. V usage is TRBV19 and J usage is TRBJ1-5, with 8 positions matching TRBD1. This CDR3 region has 17 residues. Germline V gene data show CDR1 as LNHDA and CDR2 as SQIVND (reference sequence). The V and J ends lost 1 base and 2 bases, in that order; junction bases with no gene match: 7.

J is TRBJ1-1 and V is TRBV7-9; 12 bases map to TRBD1. CDR3 length equals 16 residues. The germline CDR1 and CDR2 sequences are SEHNR and FQNEAQ (reference sequence). The V and J ends lost 5 bases and 2 bases, in that order; junction bases with no gene match: 6. The CDR3 sequence is CASSPGQGAGNTEAFF. The CDR3 DNA sequence: TGTGCCAGCAGCCCGGGACAGGGGGCTGGAAACACTGAAGCTTTCTTT.

On this clone itself: The junction differs from germline at one of its ends, possibly a read error. This chain joins TRBV6-1 and TRBJ1-2, with D possibly TRBD1 on 6 matching bases. Germline assignment: CDR1 MNHNS and CDR2 SASEGT. This CDR3 has 15 residues. The CDR3 sequence: CASSEEQGSNYGYTF. The CDR3 DNA follows: TGTGCCAGCAGCGAAGAACAGGGTTCTAACTATGGCTACACCTTC.

The CDR3 sequence: CASSQDPSRDYEQYF. CDR3 nucleotide sequence: TGCGCCAGCAGCCAAGATCCGAGCAGGGACTACGAGCAGTACTTC. V and J are TRBV4-1 and TRBJ2-7; tentatively, D is TRBD1 (5 bases). The CDR3 is 15 amino acids. Trimming shortened V by 0 bases and J by 3 bases, and 12 bases separated the two germline ends. CDR1 MGHRA and CDR2 YSYEKL come from the germline V gene.

This clone was seen once. The chain couples TRBV7-2 to TRBJ1-3; the D gene is possibly TRBD1 (6 bases). The CDR3 is 14 amino acids. Trimming removed 6 bases at V and 0 bases at J, with 9 bases between. CDR1 is SGHTA and CDR2 is FQGNSA in the germline V gene. The CDR3 DNA reads as TGTGCCAGCAGTAGGACAGTCTCTGGAAACACCATATATTTT. This encodes CASSRTVSGNTIYF.

This chain joins TRBV27 and TRBJ2-5; D not resolved. The CDR3 runs to 15 residues. Germline lookup yields CDR1 MNHEY and CDR2 SMNVEV (reference sequence). Trimming cost V 6 bases and J 2 bases, with 16 bases left between them. CDR3 in amino acids: CASSPRLSKQETQYF. As DNA, the CDR3 is TGTGCCAGCAGCCCCAGGCTCTCGAAACAAGAGACCCAGTACTTC.

The chain combines TRBV5-1 with TRBJ1-1, with a possible D match to TRBD1 (5 bases). The germline gives CDR1 SGHRS, CDR2 YFSETQ. V was pared by 4 bases and J by 6 bases, with 19 bases between. The CDR3 has 15 residues. CDR3 loop: CASSTDRRGEAEAFF. The CDR3 bases are TGCGCCAGCAGCACCGACCGGAGGGGCGAAGCTGAAGCTTTCTTT.

The table lists this clone with a count of one. This chain uses TRBV7-9 with TRBJ2-7; D is unclear. V gave up 5 bases and J gave up 3 bases, with 5 bases separating them. The CDR3 contains 11 residues. Germline CDR1 reads SEHNR; CDR2 reads FQNEAQ (reference sequence). CDR3 sequence reads: CASSPYYEQYF. CDR3 DNA sequence: TGTGCCAGCAGCCCCTACTACGAGCAGTACTTC.

The rearrangement links TRBV19 to TRBJ2-7, with 9 bases that match TRBD1. CDR1 is LNHDA, CDR2 SQIVND, per germline (reference sequence). This CDR3 spans 15 amino acids. V trimming: 6 bases; J trimming: 3 bases; junction bases outside the gene matches: 9. CDR3 residues: CASREPGTGIYEQYF. Written as DNA, the CDR3 is TGTGCCAGTAGAGAACCCGGGACAGGGATCTACGAGCAGTACTTC.

The chain is built from TRBV18 and TRBJ1-6; D is undetermined. The CDR3 totals 16 residues. Trimming removed 2 bases from V and 10 bases from J, with 18 bases in between. Germline V gene sequence: CDR1 KGHSH, CDR2 LQKENI. CDR3 in amino acids: CASSPVMTGKGSPLHF. CDR3 DNA: TGTGCCAGCTCACCAGTGATGACCGGGAAGGGCTCACCCCTCCACTTT.